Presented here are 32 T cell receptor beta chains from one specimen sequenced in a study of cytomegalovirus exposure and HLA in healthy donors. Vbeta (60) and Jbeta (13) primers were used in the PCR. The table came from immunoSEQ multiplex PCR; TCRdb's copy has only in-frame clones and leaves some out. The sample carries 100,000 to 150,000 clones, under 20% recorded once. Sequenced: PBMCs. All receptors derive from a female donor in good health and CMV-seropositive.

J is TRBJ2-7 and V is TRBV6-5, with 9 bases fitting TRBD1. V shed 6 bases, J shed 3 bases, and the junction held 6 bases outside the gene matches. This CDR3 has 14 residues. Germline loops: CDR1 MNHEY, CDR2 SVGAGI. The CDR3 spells CASSSGTGIYEQYF. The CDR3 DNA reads TGTGCCAGCAGCTCCGGGACAGGGATCTACGAGCAGTACTTC.

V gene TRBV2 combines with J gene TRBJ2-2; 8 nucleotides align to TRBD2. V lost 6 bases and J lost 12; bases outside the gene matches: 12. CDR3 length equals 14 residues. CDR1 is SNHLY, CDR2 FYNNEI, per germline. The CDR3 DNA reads TGTGCCAGCAGGCCGGGACTAGAGACGGATCAGCTGTTTTTT. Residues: CASRPGLETDQLFF.

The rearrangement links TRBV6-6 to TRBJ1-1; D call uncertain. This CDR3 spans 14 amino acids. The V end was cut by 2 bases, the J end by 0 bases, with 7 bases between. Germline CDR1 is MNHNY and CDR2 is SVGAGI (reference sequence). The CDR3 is CASSYGLLNTEAFF. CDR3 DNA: TGTGCCAGCAGTTACGGACTCTTGAACACTGAAGCTTTCTTT.

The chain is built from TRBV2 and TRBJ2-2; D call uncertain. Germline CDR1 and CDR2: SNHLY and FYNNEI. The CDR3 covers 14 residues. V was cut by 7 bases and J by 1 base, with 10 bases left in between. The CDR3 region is CASTASENTGELFF. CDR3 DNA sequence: TGTGCCAGCACCGCTAGTGAGAACACCGGGGAGCTGTTTTTT.

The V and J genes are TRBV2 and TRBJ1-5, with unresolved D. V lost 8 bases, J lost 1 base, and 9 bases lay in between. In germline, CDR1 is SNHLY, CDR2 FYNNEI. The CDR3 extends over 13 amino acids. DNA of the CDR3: TGTGCCAGCCGTCTAGAAAGCAATCAGCCCCAGCATTTT. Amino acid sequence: CASRLESNQPQHF. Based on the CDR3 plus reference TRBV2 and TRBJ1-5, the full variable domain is EPEVTQTPSHQVTQMGQEVILRCVPISNHLYFYWYRQILGQKVEFLVSFYNNEISEKSEIFDDQFSVERPDGSNFTLKIRSTKLEDSAMYFCASRLESNQPQHFGDGTRLSIL.

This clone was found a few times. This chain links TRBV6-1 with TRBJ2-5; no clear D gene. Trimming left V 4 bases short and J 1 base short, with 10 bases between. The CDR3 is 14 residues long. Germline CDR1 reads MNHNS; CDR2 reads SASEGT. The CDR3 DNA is TGTGCCAGCAGTGGTTACAGTCTCCAAGAGACCCAGTACTTC. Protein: CASSGYSLQETQYF.

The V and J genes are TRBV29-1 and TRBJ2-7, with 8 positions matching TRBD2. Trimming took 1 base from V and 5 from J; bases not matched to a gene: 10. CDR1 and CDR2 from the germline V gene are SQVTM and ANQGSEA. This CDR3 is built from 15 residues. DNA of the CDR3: TGCAGCGTTGAAGGAGGGAGCGGGAGAAGTCACGAGCAGTACTTC. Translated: CSVEGGSGRSHEQYF.

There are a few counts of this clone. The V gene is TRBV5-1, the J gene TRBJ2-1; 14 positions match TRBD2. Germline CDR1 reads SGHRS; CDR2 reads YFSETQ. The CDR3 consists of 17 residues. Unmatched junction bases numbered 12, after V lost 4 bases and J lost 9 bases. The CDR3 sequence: CASSRGLAGGPRGEQFF. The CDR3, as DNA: TGCGCCAGCAGCCGTGGACTAGCGGGGGGTCCCAGAGGTGAGCAGTTCTTC.

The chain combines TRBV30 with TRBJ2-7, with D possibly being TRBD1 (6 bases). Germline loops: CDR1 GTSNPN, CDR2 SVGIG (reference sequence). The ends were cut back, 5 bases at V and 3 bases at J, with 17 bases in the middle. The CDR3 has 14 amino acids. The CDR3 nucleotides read TGTGCCTGGGGTCACCAGGGGTGGGGCTACGAGCAGTACTTC. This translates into CAWGHQGWGYEQYF.

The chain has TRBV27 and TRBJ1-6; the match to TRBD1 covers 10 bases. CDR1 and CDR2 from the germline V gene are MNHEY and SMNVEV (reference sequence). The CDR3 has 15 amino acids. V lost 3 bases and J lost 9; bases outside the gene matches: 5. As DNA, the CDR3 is TGTGCCAGCAGTTTTGGGGGGACAGGGGTTTCACCCCTCCACTTT. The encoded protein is CASSFGGTGVSPLHF.

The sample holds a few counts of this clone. The CDR3 nucleotides are TGCGCCAGCAGCCAAGCCTCGACAGGCTACGAGCAGTACTTC. Its translation: CASSQASTGYEQYF. This sequence joins TRBV4-1 and TRBJ2-7; TRBD1 might be the D (6 bases). The CDR3 is 14 residues long. Germline CDR1 and CDR2: MGHRA and YSYEKL. Trimming took 1 base from V and 3 from J, leaving 10 bases between them.

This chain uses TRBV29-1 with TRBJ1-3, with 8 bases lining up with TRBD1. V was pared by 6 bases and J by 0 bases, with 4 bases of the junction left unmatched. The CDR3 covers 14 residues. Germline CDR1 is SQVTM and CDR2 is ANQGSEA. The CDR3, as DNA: TGCAGCGTGGATACAGGGGGCTCTGGAAACACCATATATTTT. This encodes CSVDTGGSGNTIYF.

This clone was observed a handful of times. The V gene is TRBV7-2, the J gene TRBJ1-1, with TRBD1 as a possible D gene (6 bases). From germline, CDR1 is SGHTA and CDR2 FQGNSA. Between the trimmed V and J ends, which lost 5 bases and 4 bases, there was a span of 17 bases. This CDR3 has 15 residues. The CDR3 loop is CASSPPGGVSTEAFF. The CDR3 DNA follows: TGTGCCAGCAGCCCCCCGGGGGGCGTGAGCACTGAAGCTTTCTTT.

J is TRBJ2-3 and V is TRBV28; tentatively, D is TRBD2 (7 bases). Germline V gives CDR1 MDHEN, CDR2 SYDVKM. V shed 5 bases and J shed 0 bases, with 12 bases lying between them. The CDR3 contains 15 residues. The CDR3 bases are TGTGCCAGCAGTCGCTGGGGGGGCAGCACAGATACGCAGTATTTT. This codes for CASSRWGGSTDTQYF.

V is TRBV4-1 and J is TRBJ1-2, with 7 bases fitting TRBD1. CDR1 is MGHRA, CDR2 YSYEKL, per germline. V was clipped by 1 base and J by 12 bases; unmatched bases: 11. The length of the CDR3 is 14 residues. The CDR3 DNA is TGCGCCAGCAGCCAAGTAAGGGCAGGGGGTAGGCACACCTTC. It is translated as CASSQVRAGGRHTF.

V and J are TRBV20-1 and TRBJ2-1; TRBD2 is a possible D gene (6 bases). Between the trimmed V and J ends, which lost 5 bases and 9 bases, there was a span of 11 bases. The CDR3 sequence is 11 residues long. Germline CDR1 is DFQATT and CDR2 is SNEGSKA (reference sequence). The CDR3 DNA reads TGCAGTGCTCCCTCGGGGGTTGAGCAGTTCTTC. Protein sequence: CSAPSGVEQFF.

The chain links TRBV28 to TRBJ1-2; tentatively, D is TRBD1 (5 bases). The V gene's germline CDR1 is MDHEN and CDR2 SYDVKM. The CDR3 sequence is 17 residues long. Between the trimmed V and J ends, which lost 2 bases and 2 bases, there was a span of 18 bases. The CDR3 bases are TGTGCCAGCAGTTTAGCACAGGTCGGGGGGTTAAACTATGGCTACACCTTC. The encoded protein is CASSLAQVGGLNYGYTF.

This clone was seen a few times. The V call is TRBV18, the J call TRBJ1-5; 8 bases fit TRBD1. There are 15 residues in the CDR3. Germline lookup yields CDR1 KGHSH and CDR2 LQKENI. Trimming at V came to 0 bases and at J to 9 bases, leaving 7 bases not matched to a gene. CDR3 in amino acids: CASSPPGQAGSPQHF. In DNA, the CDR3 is TGTGCCAGCTCACCACCGGGACAGGCCGGCTCGCCCCAGCATTTT.

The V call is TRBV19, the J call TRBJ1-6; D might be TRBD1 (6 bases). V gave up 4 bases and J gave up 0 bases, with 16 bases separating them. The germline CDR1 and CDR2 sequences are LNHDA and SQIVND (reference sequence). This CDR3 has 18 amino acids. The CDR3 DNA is TGTGCCAGTAGTAAGAACAGGGTGGGGAGCTCCTATAATTCACCCCTCCACTTT. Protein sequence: CASSKNRVGSSYNSPLHF.

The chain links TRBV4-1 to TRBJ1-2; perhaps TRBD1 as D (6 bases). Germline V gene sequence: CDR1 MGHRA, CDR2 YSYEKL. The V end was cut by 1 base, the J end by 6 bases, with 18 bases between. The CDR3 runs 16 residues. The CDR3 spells CASSQGLGALRDGYTF. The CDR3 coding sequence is TGCGCCAGCAGCCAAGGATTGGGGGCCCTCCGGGATGGCTACACCTTC.

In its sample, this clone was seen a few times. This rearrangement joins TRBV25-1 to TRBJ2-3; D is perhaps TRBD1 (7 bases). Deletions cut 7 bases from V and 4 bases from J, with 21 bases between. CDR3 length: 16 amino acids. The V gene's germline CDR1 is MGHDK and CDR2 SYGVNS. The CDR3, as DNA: TGTGCCAGCAACGGAATGACAGGGCGGGGTGCAGATACGCAGTATTTT. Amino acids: CASNGMTGRGADTQYF.

The chain's CDR3 is CASSFGQGADGYTF. The CDR3 DNA reads TGTGCCAGCAGCTTTGGACAGGGGGCTGATGGCTACACCTTC. This sequence joins TRBV9 and TRBJ1-2; 11 bases are shared with TRBD1. Germline-derived CDR1 and CDR2 are SGDLS and YYNGEE. The CDR3 is 14 amino acids. The J segment lost 6 bases and the V segment lost 4 bases, leaving 5 bases of the junction unmatched.

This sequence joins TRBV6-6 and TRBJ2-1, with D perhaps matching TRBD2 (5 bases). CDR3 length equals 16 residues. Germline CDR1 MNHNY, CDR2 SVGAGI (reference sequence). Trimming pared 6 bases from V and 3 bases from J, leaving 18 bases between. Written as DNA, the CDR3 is TGTGCCAGCAGAACTGGTCGGACTTCAGTCTACAATGAGCAGTTCTTC. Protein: CASRTGRTSVYNEQFF.

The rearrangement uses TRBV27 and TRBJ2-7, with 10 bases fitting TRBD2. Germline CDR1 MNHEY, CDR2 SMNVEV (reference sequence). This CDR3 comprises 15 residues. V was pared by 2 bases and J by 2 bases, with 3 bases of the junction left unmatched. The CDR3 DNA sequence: TGTGCCAGCAGTTTAGACAGCGGGGGGGCCTACGAGCAGTACTTC. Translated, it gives CASSLDSGGAYEQYF.

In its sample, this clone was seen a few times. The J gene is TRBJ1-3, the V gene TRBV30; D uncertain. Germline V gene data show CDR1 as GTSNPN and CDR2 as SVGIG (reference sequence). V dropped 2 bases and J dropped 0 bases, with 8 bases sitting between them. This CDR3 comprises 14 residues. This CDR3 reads CAWSNFLSGNTIYF. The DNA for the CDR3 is TGTGCCTGGAGTAATTTCCTCTCTGGAAACACCATATATTTT. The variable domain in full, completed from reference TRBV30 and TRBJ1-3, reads SQTIHQWPATLVQPVGSPLSLECTVEGTSNPNLYWYRQAAGRGLQLLFYSVGIGQISSEVPQNLSASRPQDRQFILSSKKLLLSDSGFYLCAWSNFLSGNTIYFGEGSWLTVV.

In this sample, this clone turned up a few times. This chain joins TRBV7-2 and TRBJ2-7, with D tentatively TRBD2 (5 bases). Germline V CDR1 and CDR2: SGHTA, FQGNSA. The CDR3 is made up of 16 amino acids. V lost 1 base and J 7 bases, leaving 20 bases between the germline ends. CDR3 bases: TGTGCCAGCAGCTTAGATCTAGGAGCGGTACCTAGGGAGCAGTACTTC. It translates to CASSLDLGAVPREQYF.

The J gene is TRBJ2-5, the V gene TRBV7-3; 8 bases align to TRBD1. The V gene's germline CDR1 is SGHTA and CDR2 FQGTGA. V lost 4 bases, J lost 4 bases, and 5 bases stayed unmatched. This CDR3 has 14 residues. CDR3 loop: CASSSGQGGETQYF. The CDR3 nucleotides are TGTGCCAGCAGCTCCGGACAGGGAGGAGAGACCCAGTACTTC. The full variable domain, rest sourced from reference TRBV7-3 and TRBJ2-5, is GAGVSQTPSNKVTEKGKYVELRCDPISGHTALYWYRQSLGQGPEFLIYFQGTGAADDSGLPNDRFFAVRPEGSVSTLKIQRTERGDSAVYLCASSSGQGGETQYFGPGTRLLVL.

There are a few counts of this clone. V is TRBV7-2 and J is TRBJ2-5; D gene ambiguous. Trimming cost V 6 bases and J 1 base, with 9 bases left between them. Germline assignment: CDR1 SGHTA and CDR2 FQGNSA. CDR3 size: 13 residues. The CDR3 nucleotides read TGTGCCAGCAGTGTACCGGTCCAAGAGACCCAGTACTTC. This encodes CASSVPVQETQYF. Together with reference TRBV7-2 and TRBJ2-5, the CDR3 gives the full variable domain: GAGVSQSPSNKVTEKGKDVELRCDPISGHTALYWYRQSLGQGLEFLIYFQGNSAPDKSGLPSDRFSAERTGGSVSTLTIQRTQQEDSAVYLCASSVPVQETQYFGPGTRLLVL.

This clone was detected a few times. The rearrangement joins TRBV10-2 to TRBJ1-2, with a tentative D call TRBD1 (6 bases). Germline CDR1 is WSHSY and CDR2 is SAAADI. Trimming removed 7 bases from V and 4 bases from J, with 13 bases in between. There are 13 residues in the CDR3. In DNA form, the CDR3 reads TGCGCCAGCACCCAGGGGACCCCCTATGGCTACACCTTC. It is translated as CASTQGTPYGYTF.

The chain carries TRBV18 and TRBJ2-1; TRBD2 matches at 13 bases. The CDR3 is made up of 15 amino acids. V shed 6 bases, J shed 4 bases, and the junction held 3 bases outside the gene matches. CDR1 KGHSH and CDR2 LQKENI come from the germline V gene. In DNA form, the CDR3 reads TGTGCCAGCTCTCAACTAGCGGGAGGGTACAATGAGCAGTTCTTC. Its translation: CASSQLAGGYNEQFF.

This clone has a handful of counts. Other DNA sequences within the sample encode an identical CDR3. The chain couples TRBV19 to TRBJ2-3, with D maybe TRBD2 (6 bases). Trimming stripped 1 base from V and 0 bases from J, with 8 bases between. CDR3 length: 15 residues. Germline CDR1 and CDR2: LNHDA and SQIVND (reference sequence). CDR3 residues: CASSIGAGSTDTQYF. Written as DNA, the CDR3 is TGTGCCAGTAGTATAGGGGCGGGGAGCACAGATACGCAGTATTTT. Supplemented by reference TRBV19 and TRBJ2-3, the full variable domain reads DGGITQSPKYLFRKEGQNVTLSCEQNLNHDAMYWYRQDPGQGLRLIYYSQIVNDFQKGDIAEGYSVSREKKESFPLTVTSAQKNPTAFYLCASSIGAGSTDTQYFGPGTRLTVL.

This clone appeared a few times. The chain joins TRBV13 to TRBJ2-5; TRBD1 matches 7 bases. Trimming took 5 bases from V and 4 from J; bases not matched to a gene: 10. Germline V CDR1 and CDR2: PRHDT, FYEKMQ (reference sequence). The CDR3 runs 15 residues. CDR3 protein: CASSQRQGARETQYF. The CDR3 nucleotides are TGTGCCAGCAGCCAGAGACAGGGAGCGAGAGAGACCCAGTACTTC. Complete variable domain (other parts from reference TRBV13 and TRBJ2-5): AAGVIQSPRHLIKEKRETATLKCYPIPRHDTVYWYQQGPGQDPQFLISFYEKMQSDKGSIPDRFSAQQFSDYHSELNMSSLELGDSALYFCASSQRQGARETQYFGPGTRLLVL.